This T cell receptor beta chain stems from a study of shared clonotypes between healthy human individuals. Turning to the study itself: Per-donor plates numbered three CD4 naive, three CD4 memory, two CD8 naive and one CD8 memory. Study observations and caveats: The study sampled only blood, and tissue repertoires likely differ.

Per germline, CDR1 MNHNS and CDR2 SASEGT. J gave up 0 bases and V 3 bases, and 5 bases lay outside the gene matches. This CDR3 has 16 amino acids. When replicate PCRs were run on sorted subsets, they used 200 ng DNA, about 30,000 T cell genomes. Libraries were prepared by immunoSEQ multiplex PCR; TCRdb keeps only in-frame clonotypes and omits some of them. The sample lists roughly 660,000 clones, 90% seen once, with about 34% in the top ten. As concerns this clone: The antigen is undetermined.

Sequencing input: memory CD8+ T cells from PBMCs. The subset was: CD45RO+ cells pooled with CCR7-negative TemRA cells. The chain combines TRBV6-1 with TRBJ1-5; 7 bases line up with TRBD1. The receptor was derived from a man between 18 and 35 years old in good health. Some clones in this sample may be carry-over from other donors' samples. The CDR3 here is CASSESGGYSNQPQHF. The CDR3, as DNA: TGTGCCAGCAGTGAGTCAGGGGGTTATAGCAATCAGCCCCAGCATTTT.